This T cell receptor (beta chain) was observed in a study of response to subunit inactivated influenza vaccine. Each CDR3 protein gets one entry after TCRdb re-called the RT-PCR reads with MiXCR. The table includes 400,000 to 550,000 distinct CDR3 sequences, 25% detected once. Concerning this clonotype itself: Its antigen remains unknown.

CDR3 size: 16 residues. Trimming at V came to 3 bases and at J to 6 bases, leaving 3 bases not matched to a gene. The germline V gene has CDR1 SGHTA and CDR2 FQGNSA. Study-level points and caveats: The authors suggested that few new T cells are recruited per seasonal influenza vaccination.

J is TRBJ2-2 and V is TRBV7-2; TRBD2 agrees at 14 bases. Sequenced material: CD4+ T cells sorted from PBMCs, taken roughly 5 days after vaccination. The receptor comes from a man aged 45 to 65 who received an inactivated influenza vaccine. CDR3 nucleotide sequence: TGTGCCAGCAGCTTGACTAGCGGGGGGGCCTCCGGGGAGCTGTTTTTT. The encoded protein is CASSLTSGGASGELFF.